This entry lists 23 T cell receptor beta chains sequenced from one sample in a study of regulatory T cells in long-lasting Graves disease. Arm-PCR of CDR3 regions with iRepertoire HTBI primers generated TCR beta libraries. TCRdb re-called the multiplex PCR reads with MiXCR, one entry per CDR3 protein. The sample shows hundreds of thousands of distinct CDR3 sequences, 15% to 20% of them seen only once. As for time point: newly diagnosed GD, antithyroid drugs for less than 3 months. Preparation of the TCR library used RNA extracted from PBMCs. The data also belong to a second study, concerning T cells in Graves' hyperthyroidism and ophthalmopathy.

The sample in question was peripheral blood mononuclear cells (PBMCs), obtained at new diagnosis, from a patient treated with antithyroid drugs. The source is a man aged 40-50 years with Graves disease.

This clonotype has a handful of counts. This rearrangement joins TRBV6-1 to TRBJ2-2; 7 nucleotides match TRBD1. The CDR3 runs 15 residues. The V gene's germline CDR1 is MNHNS and CDR2 SASEGT. V trimming: 4 bases; J trimming: 4 bases; junction bases outside the gene matches: 6. The CDR3 nucleotides read TGTGCCAGCAGTGCTCGGCACAGGGGCACCGGGGAGCTGTTTTTT. Its translation is CASSARHRGTGELFF.

The table lists this clonotype with many counts. The rearrangement joins TRBV4-1 to TRBJ2-7, with D tentatively TRBD2 (6 bases). Looked up from germline, CDR1 is MGHRA and CDR2 is YSYEKL. V was trimmed by 5 bases and J by 12 bases, leaving 14 bases between them. There are 11 residues in the CDR3. DNA of the CDR3: TGCGCCAGCAGCTCACGCGGGGAAAGGTACTTC. Its protein is CASSSRGERYF.

There are a few counts of this clonotype. V gene TRBV20-1 combines with J gene TRBJ1-2; D perhaps matches TRBD1 (5 bases). Germline CDR1 is DFQATT and CDR2 is SNEGSKA (reference sequence). Trimming cost V 0 bases and J 1 base, with 27 bases left between them. This CDR3 comprises 20 residues. For the CDR3, the DNA is TGCAGTGCTAGAGAAGGGGCAGGGAACCCGAGGGCAAAGATTAACTATGGCTACACCTTC. This codes for CSAREGAGNPRAKINYGYTF.

This chain links TRBV25-1 with TRBJ2-5, with TRBD1 as a possible D gene (5 bases). The germline V and J ends were trimmed by 7 bases and 4 bases, with 16 bases remaining between them. From germline, CDR1 is MGHDK and CDR2 SYGVNS. CDR3 length: 14 amino acids. The CDR3, as DNA: TGTGCCAGCACCCCATGGGGCCCAGCAGAGACCCAGTACTTC. Residues: CASTPWGPAETQYF.

The chain couples TRBV27 to TRBJ2-3; D is undetermined. Trimming took off 2 bases at V and 4 bases at J, with 10 bases between the two ends. CDR1 and CDR2 (germline): MNHEY, SMNVEV (reference sequence). This CDR3 region has 14 residues. DNA for the CDR3: TGTGCCAGCAGTTTACCCGAGGATGCAGATACGCAGTATTTT. Its protein is CASSLPEDADTQYF.

The gene calls are TRBV19 and TRBJ1-5; a possible D gene is TRBD1 (5 bases). CDR1 and CDR2 from the germline V gene are LNHDA and SQIVND (reference sequence). The CDR3 covers 16 residues. With 3 bases removed from V and 1 base from J, the gap between germline ends came to 13 bases. The CDR3 reads CASSIGHVWSNQPQHF. Here the CDR3 DNA reads TGTGCCAGTAGTATCGGACACGTCTGGAGCAATCAGCCCCAGCATTTT.

This clonotype came up a few times. This chain links TRBV20-1 with TRBJ1-6; D is ambiguous. The CDR3 consists of 10 residues. Between the trimmed V and J ends, which lost 3 bases and 12 bases, there was a span of 6 bases. CDR1 DFQATT and CDR2 SNEGSKA come from the germline V gene (reference sequence). CDR3 DNA sequence: TGCAGTGCTAGTAGTGGACCCCTCCACTTT. Translated, it gives CSASSGPLHF.

This clonotype showed up many times. The J gene is TRBJ2-1, the V gene TRBV29-1; possibly TRBD2 for D (5 bases). Germline V lookup: CDR1 SQVTM, CDR2 ANQGSEA. V lost 8 bases and J lost 8, with 13 bases in between. The length of the CDR3 is 11 residues. In DNA form, the CDR3 reads TGCAGCTTGAAACTAGTAGATGAGCAGTTCTTC. Amino acids: CSLKLVDEQFF.

Comments on this clonotype: A junction end diverges from the germline sequence, so it may reflect a read error. The V and J genes are TRBV7-7 and TRBJ1-4; 7 nucleotides agree with TRBD1. CDR3 length: 14 amino acids. Germline loops: CDR1 SSHAT, CDR2 FNYEAQ (reference sequence). As DNA, the CDR3 is TGTGCTAGCAGCCCAACAGGGGCGGGTGAAAAACTGTTTTTT. It is translated as CASSPTGAGEKLFF.

With regard to this clonotype: A much larger clone differs from this one at a single base, so this may be a read error. The chain recombines TRBV5-1 with TRBJ2-2; no firm D call. Germline V gene sequence: CDR1 SGHRS, CDR2 YFSETQ. CDR3 size: 13 residues. V lost 2 bases, J lost 6 bases, and 8 bases lay in between. CDR3 residues: CASSLQIAGELFF. In nucleotides, the CDR3 is TGCGCCAGCAGCTTACAAATCGCCGGGGAGCTGTTTTTT.

This clonotype was observed a handful of times. The rearrangement joins TRBV20-1 to TRBJ1-2; the D is unclear. The V gene lost 3 bases and the J gene lost 4 bases, with 12 bases spanning the gap. The CDR3 covers 13 residues. The germline gives CDR1 DFQATT, CDR2 SNEGSKA (reference sequence). In nucleotides, the CDR3 is TGCAGTGCTAGTCTTCCGGGTAGCTATGGCTACACCTTC. It translates to CSASLPGSYGYTF.

V and J are TRBV10-3 and TRBJ2-7; 8 bases line up with TRBD1. CDR3 length: 14 amino acids. CDR1 is ENHRY, CDR2 SYGVKD, per germline. J lost 4 bases, V lost 3 bases, and 5 bases had no gene match. CDR3 in DNA: TGTGCCATCAGTGACAGGGGGCTAGGTTACGAGCAGTACTTC. Translated, it gives CAISDRGLGYEQYF.

In this sample, this clonotype turned up a few times. The chain joins TRBV6-2 or TRBV6-3 to TRBJ1-5; a possible D gene is TRBD1 (6 bases). Germline CDR1 reads MNHEY; CDR2 reads SVGEGT. The CDR3 has 16 amino acids. V was cut by 6 bases and J by 5 bases, with 20 bases left in between. This CDR3 is CASRGVQGPLYQPQHF. CDR3 DNA sequence: TGTGCCAGCAGGGGAGTACAGGGTCCCCTTTATCAGCCCCAGCATTTT.

A note on this clonotype: A far bigger clonotype differs at one base, so this is likely a read error. The CDR3 nucleotides are TGTGCCAGCAGTTTAATCGGGCCCAGAGCAACCTACTTC. It codes for CASSLIGPRATYF. The chain recombines TRBV28 with TRBJ2-1; D ambiguous. Germline V gene sequence: CDR1 MDHEN, CDR2 SYDVKM. There are 13 residues in the CDR3.

This rearrangement joins TRBV15 to TRBJ2-7; D is unresolved. The CDR3 length is 14 residues. Germline loops: CDR1 LNHNV, CDR2 YYDKDF (reference sequence). The V end was cut by 1 base, the J end by 0 bases, with 7 bases between. As DNA, the CDR3 is TGTGCCACCAGCAGAGGCGCCAGCTCCTACGAGCAGTACTTC. Amino acid sequence: CATSRGASSYEQYF.

The chain joins TRBV28 to TRBJ1-1; D is uncertain. CDR1 MDHEN and CDR2 SYDVKM come from the germline V gene. This CDR3 is built from 17 residues. Trimming removed 6 bases at V and 1 base at J, with 21 bases between. CDR3 coding DNA: TGTGCCAGCAGCTTAGGGCCCCCTGACGACCCGAACACTGAAGCTTTCTTT. It encodes CASSLGPPDDPNTEAFF.

This clonotype was recorded a few times. The V call is TRBV29-1, the J call TRBJ1-5; D ambiguous. CDR3 size: 13 residues. V was trimmed by 2 bases and J by 6 bases, leaving 11 bases between them. In germline, CDR1 is SQVTM, CDR2 ANQGSEA. The CDR3 DNA is TGCAGCGTTGAACTGGGCCCGAGTCAGCCCCAGCATTTT. It yields the protein CSVELGPSQPQHF.

The sample holds a few counts of this clonotype. The V and J genes are TRBV5-1 and TRBJ2-1; no clear D. The ends were cut back, 0 bases at V and 6 bases at J, with 16 bases in the middle. The CDR3 runs to 16 residues. Per the germline V gene, CDR1 is SGHRS and CDR2 is YFSETQ. The CDR3 protein is CASSLVSAAHGNEQFF. The CDR3 nucleotides read TGCGCCAGCAGCTTGGTATCCGCTGCCCACGGCAATGAGCAGTTCTTC.

This clonotype has a count of ten or more. The chain uses TRBV18 and TRBJ1-5; no clear D gene. The V and J ends lost 2 bases and 0 bases respectively, with 8 bases between them. The V gene's germline CDR1 is KGHSH and CDR2 LQKENI. The length of the CDR3 is 15 residues. The CDR3 sequence: CASSPGLDSNQPQHF. Here the CDR3 DNA reads TGTGCCAGCTCACCAGGACTGGATAGCAATCAGCCCCAGCATTTT. The full variable domain, its missing parts supplied by reference TRBV18 and TRBJ1-5, is NAGVMQNPRHLVRRRGQEARLRCSPMKGHSHVYWYRQLPEEGLKFMVYLQKENIIDESGMPKERFSAEFPKEGPSILRIQQVVRGDSAAYFCASSPGLDSNQPQHFGDGTRLSIL.

The rearrangement links TRBV3-1 to TRBJ2-3, with 7 bases lining up with TRBD1. The germline CDR1 and CDR2 sequences are LGHDT and YNNKEL (reference sequence). The J segment lost 0 bases and the V segment lost 1 base, leaving 4 bases of the junction unmatched. The CDR3 runs to 16 residues. The CDR3 protein is CASSQVVGQSTDTQYF. Written as DNA, the CDR3 is TGTGCCAGCAGCCAAGTTGTGGGACAGAGCACAGATACGCAGTATTTT.

The sample holds many counts of this clonotype. The chain recombines TRBV7-3 with TRBJ2-1; 8 bases fit TRBD2. CDR3 length: 16 residues. Losses at the gene ends were 5 bases for V and 0 bases for J; bases not matched to a gene: 6. CDR1 is SGHTA and CDR2 is FQGTGA in the germline V gene. The chain's CDR3 is CASSVAGSGSYNEQFF. In DNA form, the CDR3 reads TGTGCCAGCAGCGTAGCGGGGTCGGGCTCCTACAATGAGCAGTTCTTC.

This clonotype was recorded many times. The V gene is TRBV11-1, the J gene TRBJ1-1; D is unresolved. The CDR3 totals 15 residues. Per the germline V gene, CDR1 is SGHAT and CDR2 is FQDESV (reference sequence). Trimming pared 4 bases from V and 4 bases from J, leaving 16 bases between. CDR3 loop: CASSSRGAGTTEAFF. CDR3 coding DNA: TGTGCCAGCAGCTCCCGCGGCGCCGGAACCACTGAAGCTTTCTTT.

This clonotype showed up just a few times. The V gene is TRBV10-3, the J gene TRBJ1-2; D is uncertain. Germline assignment: CDR1 ENHRY and CDR2 SYGVKD. Trimming took 0 bases from V and 4 from J, leaving 9 bases between them. The length of the CDR3 is 14 residues. CDR3 in DNA: TGTGCCATCAGTGAGTCGTTGGAGTCCTATGGCTACACCTTC. This translates into CAISESLESYGYTF.